Below, one TCR beta chain is given with its context. Its antigen remains unidentified. Healthy bone marrow donors made up the donor group. The data derive from a study of cytomegalovirus exposure and HLA in healthy donors. Study at large: There were 117 million unique TCR beta sequences, drawn from around 180 million T cells, in an earlier analysis. Study findings and constraints: Both high specificity and high sensitivity reportedly marked the classifier's diagnosis of cytomegalovirus status.

The PCR employed 60 Vbeta primers together with 13 Jbeta primers. TCRdb's table, derived via immunoSEQ multiplex PCR, lists solely in-frame clones and lacks some. The table has nearly 200,000 clones, about 90% seen once. The CDR3 length is 16 residues. CDR1 is SGHTA and CDR2 is FQGNSA in the germline V gene. V was pared by 1 base and J by 0 bases, with 5 bases of the junction left unmatched. The chain has TRBV7-2 and TRBJ1-2; 7 bases are a match to TRBD1. This receptor was obtained from a man aged 25 to 40 in good health and CMV-seronegative. The specimen sequenced was PBMCs. The CDR3: CASSLDGGGTNYGYTF. The DNA for the CDR3 is TGTGCCAGCAGCTTAGACGGAGGGGGCACTAACTATGGCTACACCTTC.